This T cell receptor (beta chain) was profiled in a study of T cell repertoires in cytomegalovirus infection. Study-level background: Public TCR beta signature analysis indicated the presence of both CMV infection and matching HLA type. Notes on the study in general: Cumulative public TCR beta family frequency identified carriers of CMV plus the relevant HLA. HLA-C-restricted CMV-specific TCR beta clonotypes were dominant in the ex vivo response.

One entry per CDR3 protein results from TCRdb running MiXCR on the reads. The data show 100,000 to 150,000 distinct CDR3 sequences, with approximately 8.8% seen just once and roughly a tenth held by the top ten. This clonotype was detected ten times or more. What it recognizes is unknown. V lost 3 bases to trimming and J lost 6 bases; unmatched junction nucleotides: 6. This CDR3 has 16 amino acids. Germline V lookup: CDR1 SGHVS, CDR2 FQNEAQ. The chain links TRBV7-8 to TRBJ2-2; 11 nucleotides align to TRBD1. Sequencing input: PBMCs. This TCR came from a human donor in good health (CMV status not recorded). Some clones in this sample may be carry-over from other donors' samples. CDR3 sequence (DNA): TGTGCCAGCAGCTTTGGACAGGGGGCGTTGGCCGGGGAGCTGTTTTTT. Its protein is CASSFGQGALAGELFF.